The 28 T cell receptor beta chains below come from one sample, sequenced in a study of blood T cell repertoires in COVID-19. Assay used: immunoSEQ multiplex PCR; TCRdb lists only in-frame clones, some missing. The table shows some 150,000 clones, with more than 65% occurring only once. Source material: peripheral blood. These receptors were obtained from a woman aged 50 to 60 with acute or convalescent COVID-19.

This chain uses TRBV1 with TRBJ1-2; the table names TRBD1, a call not compared with the DNA. TRBV1 is given as a pseudogene. This CDR3 region has 14 residues. CDR3 sequence reads: CTSIRDQGDYGYTF. Here the CDR3 DNA reads TGCACCAGCATCCGGGATCAGGGGGACTATGGCTACACCTTC.

The V call is TRBV28, the J call TRBJ1-5; no definite D call. Germline V lookup: CDR1 MDHEN, CDR2 SYDVKM. The CDR3 totals 15 residues. V shed 3 bases and J shed 4 bases, with 13 bases lying between them. The CDR3 nucleotides read TGTGCCAGCAGTTTCCTAGGACGGGGAAATCAGCCCCAGCATTTT. Translation gives CASSFLGRGNQPQHF.

V and J are TRBV6-5 and TRBJ2-7, with TRBD2 identical over 10 bases. The germline V gene has CDR1 MNHEY and CDR2 SVGAGI. The CDR3 covers 15 residues. Losses at the gene ends were 6 bases for V and 0 bases for J; bases not matched to a gene: 5. CDR3 loop: CASRGAGGPSYEQYF. In nucleotides, the CDR3 is TGTGCCAGCAGGGGAGCGGGAGGGCCCTCCTACGAGCAGTACTTC.

The chain recombines TRBV18 with TRBJ1-1; D ambiguous. V lost 3 bases to trimming and J lost 1 base, with 6 bases between them. The CDR3 is made up of 13 amino acids. The germline gives CDR1 KGHSH, CDR2 LQKENI. The DNA of the CDR3 is TGTGCCAGCTCACCTCAGGCGAACACTGAAGCTTTCTTT. This codes for CASSPQANTEAFF.

This sequence joins TRBV7-2 and TRBJ2-7, with D tentatively TRBD1 (5 bases). The CDR3 extends over 13 amino acids. Germline values: CDR1 SGHTA, CDR2 FQGNSA. V dropped 4 bases and J dropped 3 bases, with 10 bases sitting between them. The CDR3 protein is CASSSVQGYEQYF. The CDR3 DNA reads TGTGCCAGCAGCTCCGTTCAGGGCTACGAGCAGTACTTC.

The rearrangement links TRBV5-4 to TRBJ1-3; D possibly corresponds to TRBD1 (5 bases). This CDR3 has 14 amino acids. Germline-derived CDR1 and CDR2 are SGHNT and YYREEE (reference sequence). V was shortened by 1 base and J by 2 bases, with 7 bases between the two germline ends. The CDR3 is CASSLKGPGNTIYF. In DNA, the CDR3 is TGTGCCAGCAGCTTGAAGGGGCCTGGAAACACCATATATTTT.

J is TRBJ1-1 and V is TRBV12-3 or TRBV12-4; a possible D gene is TRBD1 (6 bases). Trimming shortened V by 7 bases and J by 3 bases, and 12 bases separated the two germline ends. This CDR3 spans 13 amino acids. CDR3 sequence: CASTEGGYTEAFF. The CDR3 nucleotides are TGTGCCAGCACCGAGGGGGGGTACACTGAAGCTTTCTTT.

The chain recombines TRBV5-1 with TRBJ2-7; 9 positions agree with TRBD1. The CDR3 spans 16 residues. J lost 6 bases, V lost 4 bases, and 14 bases had no gene match. Germline CDR1 and CDR2: SGHRS and YFSETQ. Here the CDR3 reads CASSLSLGTGLSEQYF. CDR3 nucleotides: TGCGCCAGCAGCCTGTCGCTCGGGACAGGGTTGTCCGAGCAGTACTTC.

The chain joins TRBV6-5 to TRBJ1-2; D is possibly TRBD1 (5 bases). Germline lookup yields CDR1 MNHEY and CDR2 SVGAGI. Trimming shortened V by 6 bases and J by 4 bases, and 18 bases separated the two germline ends. The CDR3 runs 15 residues. Written as DNA, the CDR3 is TGTGCCAGCAGAAATTCGGGGGGGGACCGCTATGGCTACACCTTC. This gives the protein CASRNSGGDRYGYTF.

This chain uses TRBV7-2 with TRBJ1-2; 8 positions match TRBD1. CDR3 length: 12 amino acids. J gave up 14 bases and V 5 bases, and 10 bases lay outside the gene matches. Germline lookup yields CDR1 SGHTA and CDR2 FQGNSA. The CDR3 reads CASSISQGARTF. The CDR3 coding sequence is TGTGCCAGCAGCATCTCCCAGGGGGCGAGGACCTTC.

The chain carries TRBV6-1 and TRBJ1-1; D might be TRBD1 (6 bases). Germline-derived CDR1 and CDR2 are MNHNS and SASEGT. Deletions cut 1 base from V and 11 bases from J, with 14 bases between. The CDR3 length is 13 residues. CDR3 sequence reads: CASSEVLGAEAFF. In nucleotides, the CDR3 is TGTGCCAGCAGTGAAGTCCTGGGGGCCGAGGCTTTCTTT.

This clone has just a few counts. The rearrangement links TRBV11-2 to TRBJ1-1; 8 bases agree with TRBD1. This CDR3 has 13 residues. CDR1 and CDR2 (germline): SGHAT, FQNNGV. The junction had 2 bases not matched to a gene; V was cut back by 5 bases and J by 3 bases. The CDR3 spells CASSADRDTEAFF. In DNA, the CDR3 is TGTGCCAGCAGCGCGGACAGGGACACTGAAGCTTTCTTT.

The genes are TRBV27 and TRBJ2-1, with TRBD2 as a possible D gene (6 bases). V was trimmed by 7 bases and J by 3 bases, leaving 22 bases between them. The CDR3 totals 17 residues. The germline V gene encodes CDR1 MNHEY and CDR2 SMNVEV (reference sequence). The CDR3 is CASNSPKTRFLYNEQFF. CDR3 sequence (DNA): TGTGCCAGCAATTCCCCGAAGACTAGATTCCTCTACAATGAGCAGTTCTTC.

This clone appeared a single time. The chain has TRBV29-1 and TRBJ2-5; tentative D call: TRBD2 (7 bases). From germline, CDR1 is SQVTM and CDR2 ANQGSEA. Trimming cost V 6 bases and J 3 bases, with 11 bases left between them. The CDR3 spans 12 residues. CDR3 region: CSVKGGEETQYF. DNA for the CDR3: TGCAGCGTGAAAGGGGGGGAAGAGACCCAGTACTTC.

The chain recombines TRBV3-1 (or the pseudogene TRBV3-2) with TRBJ1-4; D is perhaps TRBD1 (5 bases). This CDR3 comprises 13 residues. Germline CDR1 LGHDT, CDR2 YNNKEL (reference sequence). The V end lost 8 bases, the J end lost 3 bases, and 10 bases lay between the germline ends. The CDR3 nucleotides are TGTGCCAGCGGCGGGACGCCTAATGAAAAACTGTTTTTT. This translates into CASGGTPNEKLFF.

V and J are TRBV2 and TRBJ2-1; no definite D call. CDR3 length equals 14 residues. Trimming removed 2 bases at V and 7 bases at J, with 12 bases between. Germline V gives CDR1 SNHLY, CDR2 FYNNEI. The CDR3 sequence is CASSERLVKNEQFF. DNA of the CDR3: TGTGCCAGCAGTGAAAGGCTAGTAAAAAATGAGCAGTTCTTC.

The gene calls are TRBV20-1 and TRBJ2-1; D ambiguous. Trimming pared 3 bases from V and 10 bases from J, leaving 13 bases between. This CDR3 contains 12 residues. CDR1 and CDR2 from the germline V gene are DFQATT and SNEGSKA (reference sequence). The CDR3 DNA follows: TGCAGTGCTAGTACTCCTACCTCCGAGCAGTTCTTC. This codes for CSASTPTSEQFF.

This chain links TRBV5-1 with TRBJ2-7; maybe TRBD1 (6 bases). CDR1 SGHRS and CDR2 YFSETQ come from the germline V gene. V shed 7 bases and J shed 0 bases, with 17 bases lying between them. The CDR3 runs to 15 residues. CDR3 loop: CASSQTGSTSYEQYF. The DNA of the CDR3 is TGCGCCAGCTCCCAGACAGGTTCGACCTCCTACGAGCAGTACTTC. The full variable domain, in which reference TRBV5-1 and TRBJ2-7 provide the parts outside the CDR3, is KAGVTQTPRYLIKTRGQQVTLSCSPISGHRSVSWYQQTPGQGLQFLFEYFSETQRNKGNFPGRFSGRQFSNSRSEMNVSTLELGDSALYLCASSQTGSTSYEQYFGPGTRLTVT.

The chain joins TRBV7-8 to TRBJ2-3, with D tentatively TRBD2 (6 bases). V dropped 5 bases and J dropped 0 bases, with 21 bases sitting between them. The CDR3 length is 18 residues. The germline V gene encodes CDR1 SGHVS and CDR2 FQNEAQ. As DNA, the CDR3 is TGTGCCAGCAGCCCTAGAGCGGGTAGCGTAACTAGCACAGATACGCAGTATTTT. Protein product: CASSPRAGSVTSTDTQYF.

This clone was seen just once. The identical CDR3 is also encoded by other nucleotide sequences in the sample. The gene calls are TRBV2 and TRBJ1-4; D might be TRBD1 (5 bases). Trimming took off 1 base at V and 4 bases at J, with 10 bases between the two ends. CDR1 is SNHLY, CDR2 FYNNEI, per germline. The CDR3 runs to 15 residues. CDR3 protein: CASSEGGQGNEKLFF. In nucleotides, the CDR3 is TGTGCCAGCAGTGAAGGTGGCCAGGGTAATGAAAAACTGTTTTTT.

The chain has TRBV7-2 and TRBJ2-1; 11 bases fit TRBD2. The CDR3 totals 17 residues. Germline V gene data show CDR1 as SGHTA and CDR2 as FQGNSA. With V trimmed by 0 bases and J by 6 bases, 7 bases remained unmatched. CDR3 coding DNA: TGTGCCAGCAGCTTAGCAGTTCGACTAGCGGGAACCAATGAGCAGTTCTTC. This codes for CASSLAVRLAGTNEQFF. Based on the CDR3 plus reference TRBV7-2 and TRBJ2-1, the full variable domain is GAGVSQSPSNKVTEKGKDVELRCDPISGHTALYWYRQSLGQGLEFLIYFQGNSAPDKSGLPSDRFSAERTGGSVSTLTIQRTQQEDSAVYLCASSLAVRLAGTNEQFFGPGTRLTVL.

The chain uses TRBV4-1 and TRBJ2-7; a weak D match, TRBD1 (6 bases). V lost 0 bases, J lost 1 base, and 10 bases lay in between. The CDR3 has 15 residues. Germline lookup yields CDR1 MGHRA and CDR2 YSYEKL. The CDR3 loop reads CASSQDPQGSYEQYF. The CDR3 region has the DNA TGCGCCAGCAGCCAAGATCCCCAGGGGTCCTACGAGCAGTACTTC.

V and J are TRBV28 and TRBJ2-7; TRBD1 is a possible D gene (5 bases). Trimming took off 5 bases at V and 4 bases at J, with 9 bases between the two ends. Germline CDR1 and CDR2: MDHEN and SYDVKM. The CDR3 is made up of 12 amino acids. In nucleotides, the CDR3 is TGTGCCAGCAGTCGACAGACTTACGAGCAGTACTTC. Translating it yields CASSRQTYEQYF.

V gene TRBV5-1 combines with J gene TRBJ2-2; 9 bases are a match to TRBD2. The CDR3 extends over 16 amino acids. With V trimmed by 1 base and J by 3 bases, 4 bases remained unmatched. The germline gives CDR1 SGHRS, CDR2 YFSETQ. The CDR3 nucleotides are TGCGCCAGCAGCTTGTTGACTAGCGGCGACACCGGGGAGCTGTTTTTT. Translation gives CASSLLTSGDTGELFF. The full variable domain, in which reference TRBV5-1 and TRBJ2-2 provide the parts outside the CDR3, is KAGVTQTPRYLIKTRGQQVTLSCSPISGHRSVSWYQQTPGQGLQFLFEYFSETQRNKGNFPGRFSGRQFSNSRSEMNVSTLELGDSALYLCASSLLTSGDTGELFFGEGSRLTVL.

This chain uses TRBV5-6 with TRBJ1-1, with 7 bases aligning to TRBD1. V gave up 0 bases and J gave up 6 bases; unmatched junction bases: 8. The CDR3 consists of 15 residues. The V gene's germline CDR1 is SGHDT and CDR2 YYEEEE. CDR3 in DNA: TGTGCCAGCAGCTTGGGGCTGACAGGGATGGCTGAAGCTTTCTTT. As protein: CASSLGLTGMAEAFF.

This clone was seen only a few times. The J gene is TRBJ2-7, the V gene TRBV19, with 8 bases matching TRBD2. This CDR3 region has 14 residues. V lost 5 bases to trimming and J lost 2 bases; unmatched junction nucleotides: 5. CDR1 is LNHDA, CDR2 SQIVND, per germline (reference sequence). CDR3: CASSPQRGTYEQYF. The CDR3 region has the DNA TGTGCCAGTAGTCCTCAGCGGGGGACCTACGAGCAGTACTTC.

The chain has TRBV11-2 and TRBJ1-2, with 7 bases lining up with TRBD1. Germline CDR1 reads SGHAT; CDR2 reads FQNNGV. The CDR3 covers 13 residues. With 3 bases clipped from V and 6 bases from J, the junction kept 4 bases outside the gene matches. This CDR3 is CASSLWGTDGYTF. For the CDR3, the DNA is TGTGCCAGCAGCTTGTGGGGGACAGATGGCTACACCTTC.

In this sample, this clone turned up a few times. The chain uses TRBV15 and TRBJ2-7, with D possibly being TRBD2 (6 bases). Trimming cost V 0 bases and J 5 bases, with 11 bases left between them. There are 14 residues in the CDR3. CDR1 and CDR2 from the germline V gene are LNHNV and YYDKDF (reference sequence). CDR3 in amino acids: CATSREGGYNEQYF. The CDR3 DNA reads as TGTGCCACCAGCAGAGAAGGAGGGTACAACGAGCAGTACTTC. The entire variable domain, with the rest obtained from reference TRBV15 and TRBJ2-7, is as follows: DAMVIQNPRYQVTQFGKPVTLSCSQTLNHNVMYWYQQKSSQAPKLLFHYYDKDFNNEADTPDNFQSRRPNTSFCFLDIRSPGLGDTAMYLCATSREGGYNEQYFGPGTRLTVT.